These T cell receptor beta chains were read from a single sample in a study of OX40 agonist ivuxolimab in advanced cancers. Produced via immunoSEQ multiplex PCR; TCRdb's table is partial and in-frame only. The sample holds around 41,000 clones, around 85% seen once. The sequencing here drew on CD4+ or CD8+ T cells sorted from blood, taken in a trial of the OX40 agonist ivuxolimab. The receptors come from an adult with an advanced solid tumor such as melanoma, head and neck, liver or kidney cancer. The CDR3 runs from the conserved cysteine through the conserved F or W. D genes are given only for firm matches.

TRBD2	TRBV11-2	CASSLELAGGPFQFF
.	TRBV2	CASRTGLSSYEQYF
TRBD1	TRBV11-3	CASSPTGVSPLHF
.	TRBV19	CASRDVTSLGDTQYF
.	TRBV27	CASSLGFVPQHF
TRBD1	TRBV2	CASSDGGAGTGIQYF
TRBD2	TRBV28	CASSWGGTGANVLTF
.	TRBV2	CASRVDGTRGETQYF
.	TRBV6-1	CASRLMVLYEQYF
.	TRBV5-1	CASSFLETQYF
.	TRBV10-3	CAISGGPGELFF
TRBD1	TRBV18	CASSPIQGAGGYTF
.	TRBV9	CASSVRGGLPDTQYF
.	TRBV21-1	CASSKAGGSGNTIYF
.	TRBV2	CASSENGASGNTIYF
.	TRBV11-3	CASSPWGLNEKLFF
TRBD1	TRBV19	CASSISWTGRTYEQYF
TRBD1	TRBV28	CASSIDRGRTEAFF
.	TRBV27	CASSIPTGREQFF
.	TRBV5-1	CASSFMLATNTGELFF
TRBD2	TRBV4-2	CASSFTSGDNEQFF
TRBD2	TRBV2	CASSALAGGTGELFF
.	TRBV28	CASSLSRRNQPQHF